One and the same sample provided the 3 T cell receptor beta chains below, sequenced in a study of CD8 T cells in ankylosing spondylitis. TCRdb re-derived calls from the 5' RACE reads in MiXCR, one entry per CDR3 protein. The table includes approximately 200,000 distinct CDR3 sequences, about 13% detected once. Specimen: blood, either unsorted or a sorted T cell fraction (not recorded which). These receptors all come from a male donor with ankylosing spondylitis or in good health (not recorded which).

This clonotype was seen a handful of times. The germline gene is not matched at one end of the junction; a read error may be the cause. This chain uses TRBV10-2 with TRBJ2-7, with 13 bases matching TRBD2. The germline gives CDR1 WSHSY, CDR2 SAAADI. This CDR3 spans 13 amino acids. Here the CDR3 reads CASSETLLAGGSF. As DNA, the CDR3 is TGCGCCAGCAGTGAAACCCTACTAGCGGGAGGGAGCTTC.

Only a few counts were recorded for this clonotype. The chain is built from TRBV5-1 and TRBJ2-7; tentatively, D is TRBD1 (6 bases). Deletions cut 6 bases from V and 0 bases from J, with 13 bases between. CDR1 and CDR2 from the germline V gene are SGHRS and YFSETQ. The CDR3 is 14 residues long. The CDR3 DNA reads TGCGCCAGCACCCAACAGGGTTACTCCTACGAGCAGTACTTC. This gives the protein CASTQQGYSYEQYF.

The chain employs TRBV7-9 and TRBJ1-4; a possible D gene is TRBD1 (6 bases). CDR3 size: 15 residues. Trimming removed 4 bases at V and 0 bases at J, with 9 bases between. Germline values: CDR1 SEHNR, CDR2 FQNEAQ (reference sequence). CDR3 sequence reads: CASSWDTTTNEKLFF. In nucleotides, the CDR3 is TGTGCCAGCAGCTGGGACACGACAACTAATGAAAAACTGTTTTTT.